Presented here are 10 T cell receptor beta chains from one specimen sequenced in a study of T cell repertoires in cytomegalovirus infection. One entry per CDR3 protein results from TCRdb running MiXCR on the reads. The sample lists around 630,000 distinct CDR3 sequences, roughly 24% seen once, with less than 10% in the top ten. Sequenced: CD8+ T cells from PBMCs. The source is a human donor in good health (CMV status not recorded). Some clones in this sample may be carry-over from other donors' samples.

The chain combines TRBV6-5 with TRBJ2-1; D call uncertain. V gave up 5 bases and J gave up 7 bases, with 15 bases separating them. Germline V gene lookup returns CDR1 MNHEY and CDR2 SVGAGI. The CDR3 is 14 amino acids. In nucleotides, the CDR3 is TGTGCCAGCAGTGACGGGCGGTATAAGAATGAGCAGTTCTTC. It translates to CASSDGRYKNEQFF.

The chain carries TRBV6-6 and TRBJ2-2; 9 bases line up with TRBD1. Losses at the gene ends were 6 bases for V and 7 bases for J; bases not matched to a gene: 9. This CDR3 region has 15 residues. Germline CDR1 is MNHNY and CDR2 is SVGAGI (reference sequence). The CDR3 here is CASRTKQGAVGELFF. The DNA for the CDR3 is TGTGCCAGCAGAACTAAACAGGGGGCGGTCGGGGAGCTGTTTTTT.

CDR3 bases: TGTGCCAGCAGCTTACCAAGCTTTTTAGCGGGGGGGAGTCCAGATACGCAGTATTTT. As protein: CASSLPSFLAGGSPDTQYF. The chain combines TRBV7-2 with TRBJ2-3; 11 bases agree with TRBD2. The germline CDR1 and CDR2 sequences are SGHTA and FQGNSA. The CDR3 sequence is 19 residues long. V was clipped by 2 bases and J by 4 bases; unmatched bases: 14. The whole variable domain, remainder taken from reference TRBV7-2 and TRBJ2-3, is GAGVSQSPSNKVTEKGKDVELRCDPISGHTALYWYRQSLGQGLEFLIYFQGNSAPDKSGLPSDRFSAERTGGSVSTLTIQRTQQEDSAVYLCASSLPSFLAGGSPDTQYFGPGTRLTVL.

The rearrangement uses TRBV2 and TRBJ2-3; maybe TRBD2 (7 bases). CDR1 is SNHLY and CDR2 is FYNNEI in the germline V gene. CDR3 length equals 16 residues. V was pared by 2 bases and J by 2 bases, with 14 bases between. CDR3 protein: CASSESGGGHTDTQYF. For the CDR3, the DNA is TGTGCCAGCAGTGAATCGGGCGGGGGCCACACAGATACGCAGTATTTT.

The rearrangement joins TRBV12-3 or TRBV12-4 to TRBJ2-2; D not certain. Trimming stripped 4 bases from V and 7 bases from J, with 7 bases between. CDR3 length: 12 amino acids. CDR3 region: CASSSVIGELFF. The CDR3 nucleotides are TGTGCCAGCAGTTCCGTTATCGGGGAGCTGTTTTTT.

This clonotype was seen many times. This chain connects TRBV28 to TRBJ2-2; a weak D match, TRBD1 (5 bases). The V end was cut by 4 bases, the J end by 5 bases, with 11 bases between. The CDR3 extends over 14 amino acids. Germline loops: CDR1 MDHEN, CDR2 SYDVKM. The CDR3 here is CASSYPQGTGELFF. CDR3 bases: TGTGCCAGCAGTTACCCCCAGGGTACCGGGGAGCTGTTTTTT.

This clonotype was seen a few times. The chain uses TRBV28 and TRBJ2-7; weak D call: TRBD1 (5 bases). Trimming took off 5 bases at V and 6 bases at J, with 14 bases between the two ends. Germline assignment: CDR1 MDHEN and CDR2 SYDVKM. The CDR3 extends over 13 amino acids. The CDR3 here is CASSPHRGAEQYV. CDR3 DNA: TGTGCCAGCAGTCCCCATAGGGGTGCCGAGCAGTACGTC.

This clonotype was picked up a small number of times. The V and J genes are TRBV7-9 and TRBJ2-4, with D possibly being TRBD1 (5 bases). Germline CDR1 is SEHNR and CDR2 is FQNEAQ (reference sequence). V was shortened by 5 bases and J by 8 bases, with 13 bases between the two germline ends. CDR3 length: 13 residues. DNA of the CDR3: TGTGCCAGCAGCCCCCAGGGTAGAGACATTCAGTACTTC. Its translation: CASSPQGRDIQYF.

This clonotype came up a few times. The chain carries TRBV20-1 and TRBJ1-4; no clear D gene. CDR1 is DFQATT and CDR2 is SNEGSKA in the germline V gene (reference sequence). The CDR3 consists of 15 residues. V was pared by 0 bases and J by 4 bases, with 12 bases between. In DNA, the CDR3 is TGCAGTGCTAGAGAAGATTTACAGCTTAATGAAAAACTGTTTTTT. It codes for CSAREDLQLNEKLFF.

V gene TRBV6-2 or TRBV6-3 combines with J gene TRBJ2-2, with 11 bases lining up with TRBD2. In germline, CDR1 is MNHEY, CDR2 SVGEGT. With V trimmed by 6 bases and J by 6 bases, 27 bases remained unmatched. This CDR3 is built from 22 residues. The CDR3 nucleotides are TGTGCCAGCAGCCACCTCAATCGACGATGGCTAGCGGGGGGCCCTATCGCCGGGGAGCTGTTTTTT. Translation: CASSHLNRRWLAGGPIAGELFF.